The 20 T cell receptor beta chains presented below share a single source sample, sequenced in a study of long-term antiretroviral therapy in people with HIV. Run at survey level, the immunoSEQ assay was version v3.0. Here immunoSEQ multiplex PCR was the method, and the copy in TCRdb shows in-frame clones only, minus some. Here the sample spans roughly 30,000 clones, 90% to 95% being singletons. The sample consisted of unsorted PBMCs, taken more than 6 years after starting antiretroviral therapy. Receptors were obtained from a man aged 25 to 40 with HIV.

The V and J genes are TRBV6-1 and TRBJ1-1, with a weak D call TRBD1 (6 bases). Trimming took off 4 bases at V and 3 bases at J, with 12 bases between the two ends. CDR1 MNHNS and CDR2 SASEGT come from the germline V gene. The CDR3 spans 14 residues. The CDR3 loop reads CASSARGKHTEAFF. The CDR3 DNA follows: TGTGCCAGCAGTGCCAGGGGTAAGCACACTGAAGCTTTCTTT.

The rearrangement links TRBV28 to TRBJ1-1, with TRBD1 matching 7 bases. Germline CDR1 reads MDHEN; CDR2 reads SYDVKM. V lost 5 bases and J lost 0; bases outside the gene matches: 6. The CDR3 has 15 amino acids. CDR3 sequence reads: CASSPWTGMNTEAFF. The CDR3 DNA follows: TGTGCCAGCAGTCCCTGGACAGGAATGAACACTGAAGCTTTCTTT.

This clone was detected once. The chain links TRBV30 to TRBJ2-3; TRBD2 might be the D (5 bases). Trimming stripped 5 bases from V and 3 bases from J, with 12 bases between. The CDR3 spans 13 residues. The V gene's germline CDR1 is GTSNPN and CDR2 SVGIG (reference sequence). CDR3 DNA sequence: TGTGCCTGGGCGGACTCCCAAACAGATACGCAGTATTTT. Amino acids: CAWADSQTDTQYF.

This rearrangement joins TRBV7-2 to TRBJ2-7; D remains ambiguous. The CDR3 extends over 13 amino acids. Germline V gene data show CDR1 as SGHTA and CDR2 as FQGNSA. Trimming stripped 0 bases from V and 4 bases from J, with 7 bases between. The CDR3 is CASSLAGRYEQYF. The CDR3 DNA follows: TGTGCCAGCAGCTTAGCGGGCAGGTACGAGCAGTACTTC.

This chain joins TRBV4-1 and TRBJ1-5; maybe TRBD1 (5 bases). Germline values: CDR1 MGHRA, CDR2 YSYEKL. This CDR3 contains 17 residues. Trimming cost V 0 bases and J 4 bases, with 16 bases left between them. The CDR3 bases are TGCGCCAGCAGCCAAGATCCCCCGGGACTCATAAATCAGCCCCAGCATTTT. Translated: CASSQDPPGLINQPQHF.

This chain connects TRBV20-1 to TRBJ2-1; no firm D call. Trimming left V 4 bases short and J 3 bases short, with 4 bases between. The germline gives CDR1 DFQATT, CDR2 SNEGSKA (reference sequence). The CDR3 length is 11 residues. CDR3: CSAKYYNEQFF. CDR3 in DNA: TGCAGTGCTAAGTACTACAATGAGCAGTTCTTC.

The chain links TRBV7-9 to TRBJ1-1; possible D gene TRBD1, 6 bases. Germline values: CDR1 SEHNR, CDR2 FQNEAQ (reference sequence). The CDR3 consists of 14 residues. V was shortened by 6 bases and J by 1 base, with 12 bases between the two germline ends. The CDR3 sequence is CASSPEGGNTEAFF. CDR3 in DNA: TGTGCCAGCAGTCCTGAGGGGGGGAACACTGAAGCTTTCTTT. Full variable domain (rest looked up from reference TRBV7-9 and TRBJ1-1): DTGVSQNPRHKITKRGQNVTFRCDPISEHNRLYWYRQTLGQGPEFLTYFQNEAQLEKSRLLSDRFSAERPKGSFSTLEIQRTEQGDSAMYLCASSPEGGNTEAFFGQGTRLTVV.

This chain connects TRBV29-1 to TRBJ2-7; tentatively, D is TRBD2 (5 bases). The ends were cut back, 2 bases at V and 3 bases at J, with 17 bases in the middle. CDR1 is SQVTM, CDR2 ANQGSEA, per germline. The CDR3 extends over 15 amino acids. The CDR3 here is CSVENFSGNDYEQYF. In DNA form, the CDR3 reads TGCAGCGTTGAAAATTTTTCGGGAAACGACTACGAGCAGTACTTC.

In this sample, this clone turned up once. The rearrangement links TRBV18 to TRBJ1-2, with a tentative D call TRBD1 (6 bases). The CDR3 is 13 residues long. CDR1 and CDR2 (germline): KGHSH, LQKENI. V lost 0 bases and J 8 bases, leaving 10 bases between the germline ends. The CDR3 sequence: CASSPPEGGGYTF. CDR3 bases: TGTGCCAGCTCACCACCGGAAGGGGGAGGCTACACCTTC.

This clone was counted a single time. The genes are TRBV5-1 and TRBJ2-1; D gene unclear. The V end was cut by 4 bases, the J end by 6 bases, with 5 bases between. The CDR3 consists of 11 residues. From germline, CDR1 is SGHRS and CDR2 YFSETQ. The CDR3 sequence is CASSLRNEQFF. CDR3 nucleotides: TGCGCCAGCAGCCTACGCAATGAGCAGTTCTTC.

The gene calls are TRBV5-1 and TRBJ1-3; D is possibly TRBD1 (6 bases). This CDR3 spans 14 amino acids. Trimming cost V 3 bases and J 4 bases, with 11 bases left between them. CDR1 is SGHRS, CDR2 YFSETQ, per germline. The CDR3 reads CASSSPGQGNTIYF. CDR3 DNA sequence: TGCGCCAGCAGCTCGCCGGGACAAGGAAACACCATATATTTT.

This chain links TRBV5-4 with TRBJ2-2; 7 positions match TRBD1. V trimming: 4 bases; J trimming: 4 bases; junction bases outside the gene matches: 10. This CDR3 region has 16 residues. Germline CDR1 SGHNT, CDR2 YYREEE (reference sequence). CDR3 DNA: TGTGCCAGCAGCCTAACCAGGGGGTTTGGCACCGGGGAGCTGTTTTTT. Its translation is CASSLTRGFGTGELFF.

The CDR3 protein is CASSPGTSGGSSYNEQFF. The CDR3 DNA sequence: TGTGCCAGCAGCCCGGGGACTAGCGGGGGGAGCTCCTACAATGAGCAGTTCTTC. The chain joins TRBV7-9 to TRBJ2-1, with 15 bases identical to TRBD2. Germline V gene lookup returns CDR1 SEHNR and CDR2 FQNEAQ (reference sequence). The CDR3 consists of 18 residues. Trimming took 5 bases from V and 0 from J; bases not matched to a gene: 5.

This clone turned up a few times. The rearrangement uses TRBV9 and TRBJ2-3, with 10 bases that match TRBD2. V shed 4 bases and J 0 bases; nucleotides not matched to a gene: 5. Germline values: CDR1 SGDLS, CDR2 YYNGEE. The CDR3 spans 16 residues. The DNA of the CDR3 is TGTGCCAGCAGCCAAGCGGGGGGGATGAGCACAGATACGCAGTATTTT. Translating it yields CASSQAGGMSTDTQYF. Based on the CDR3 plus reference TRBV9 and TRBJ2-3, the full variable domain is DSGVTQTPKHLITATGQRVTLRCSPRSGDLSVYWYQQSLDQGLQFLIQYYNGEERAKGNILERFSAQQFPDLHSELNLSSLELGDSALYFCASSQAGGMSTDTQYFGPGTRLTVL.

The V gene is TRBV4-1, the J gene TRBJ2-3; maybe TRBD2 (5 bases). V gave up 3 bases and J gave up 5 bases, with 15 bases separating them. The CDR3 consists of 15 residues. In germline, CDR1 is MGHRA, CDR2 YSYEKL. CDR3 nucleotide sequence: TGCGCCAGCAGCCACCGAACTAGTTCCCGAGATACGCAGTATTTT. Translation: CASSHRTSSRDTQYF.

The rearrangement uses TRBV13 and TRBJ1-2, with a possible D match to TRBD1 (5 bases). Trimming took off 5 bases at V and 2 bases at J, with 15 bases between the two ends. Germline V CDR1 and CDR2: PRHDT, FYEKMQ (reference sequence). This CDR3 has 15 amino acids. CDR3 DNA: TGTGCCAGCAGCCTCTACTCCGACAGAAACTATGGCTACACCTTC. This gives the protein CASSLYSDRNYGYTF.

This chain's CDR3 is CASSQERSASNEQFF. As DNA, the CDR3 is TGTGCCAGCAGCCAAGAACGGTCAGCGAGTAATGAGCAGTTCTTC. This chain connects TRBV4-2 to TRBJ2-1; D gene ambiguous. The germline V gene has CDR1 LGHNA and CDR2 YNFKEQ. The CDR3 covers 15 residues. Trimming stripped 0 bases from V and 7 bases from J, with 13 bases between.

The rearrangement uses TRBV27 and TRBJ2-1, with 7 bases fitting TRBD1. Looked up from germline, CDR1 is MNHEY and CDR2 is SMNVEV (reference sequence). The CDR3 consists of 15 residues. The ends lost 6 bases at V and 4 bases at J; junction bases unmatched: 9. The CDR3 sequence is CASSRDRALYNEQFF. The DNA for the CDR3 is TGTGCCAGCAGCAGAGACAGGGCACTTTACAATGAGCAGTTCTTC.

The genes are TRBV27 and TRBJ2-7, with a tentative D call TRBD2 (6 bases). Germline lookup yields CDR1 MNHEY and CDR2 SMNVEV (reference sequence). Trimming took 6 bases from V and 3 from J, leaving 12 bases between them. CDR3 size: 13 residues. The CDR3 DNA sequence: TGTGCCAGCAGCCCCCTGGGGGGCTACGAGCAGTACTTC. It yields the protein CASSPLGGYEQYF.

The chain couples TRBV5-1 to TRBJ2-3; no clear D gene. CDR3 length equals 12 residues. Germline V gene data show CDR1 as SGHRS and CDR2 as YFSETQ. The V gene lost 4 bases and the J gene lost 7 bases, with 10 bases spanning the gap. The CDR3 DNA reads as TGCGCCAGCAGCAATAGAGGATATACGCAGTATTTT. Protein: CASSNRGYTQYF. The entire variable domain, with the rest obtained from reference TRBV5-1 and TRBJ2-3, is as follows: KAGVTQTPRYLIKTRGQQVTLSCSPISGHRSVSWYQQTPGQGLQFLFEYFSETQRNKGNFPGRFSGRQFSNSRSEMNVSTLELGDSALYLCASSNRGYTQYFGPGTRLTVL.